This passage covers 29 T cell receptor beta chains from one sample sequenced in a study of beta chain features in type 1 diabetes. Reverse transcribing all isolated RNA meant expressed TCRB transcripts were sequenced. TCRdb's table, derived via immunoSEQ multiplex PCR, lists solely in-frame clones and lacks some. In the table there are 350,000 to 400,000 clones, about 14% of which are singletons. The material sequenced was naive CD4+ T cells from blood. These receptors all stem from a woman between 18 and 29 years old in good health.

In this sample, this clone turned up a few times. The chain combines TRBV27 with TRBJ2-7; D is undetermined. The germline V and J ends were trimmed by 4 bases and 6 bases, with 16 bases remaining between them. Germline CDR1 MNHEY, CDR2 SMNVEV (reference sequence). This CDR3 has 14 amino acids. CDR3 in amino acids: CASSSLGLIPEQYF. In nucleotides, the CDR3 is TGTGCCAGCAGTTCTCTAGGTCTGATCCCCGAGCAGTACTTC.

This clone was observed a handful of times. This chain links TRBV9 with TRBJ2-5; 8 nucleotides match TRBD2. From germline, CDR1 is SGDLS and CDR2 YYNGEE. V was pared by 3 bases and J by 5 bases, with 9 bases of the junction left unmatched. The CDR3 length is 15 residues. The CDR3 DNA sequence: TGTGCCAGCAGCGGTTCCGGGACTAGGGAGGAGACCCAGTACTTC. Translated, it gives CASSGSGTREETQYF.

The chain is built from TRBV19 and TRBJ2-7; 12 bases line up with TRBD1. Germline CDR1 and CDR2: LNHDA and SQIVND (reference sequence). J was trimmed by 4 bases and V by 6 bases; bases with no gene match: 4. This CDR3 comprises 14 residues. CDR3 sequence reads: CASRRDRGLYEQYF. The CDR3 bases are TGTGCCAGTAGAAGGGACAGGGGGCTGTACGAGCAGTACTTC.

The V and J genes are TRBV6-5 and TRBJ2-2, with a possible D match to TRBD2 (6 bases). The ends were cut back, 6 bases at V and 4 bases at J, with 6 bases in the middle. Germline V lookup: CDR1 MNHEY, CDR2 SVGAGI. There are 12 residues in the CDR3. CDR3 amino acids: CASRRGTGELFF. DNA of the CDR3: TGTGCCAGCAGGCGGGGCACCGGGGAGCTGTTTTTT.

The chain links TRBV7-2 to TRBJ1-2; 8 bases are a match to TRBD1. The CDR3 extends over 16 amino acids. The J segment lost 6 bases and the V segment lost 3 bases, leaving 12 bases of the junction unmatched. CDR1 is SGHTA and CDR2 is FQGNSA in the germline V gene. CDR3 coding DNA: TGTGCCAGCAGCTTCGCAGGACAGGGAAGTCGGGATGGCTACACCTTC. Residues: CASSFAGQGSRDGYTF.

The CDR3 region has the DNA TGTGCCAGCAGTTCCCCGTCCAGGAAGGCTTTCTTT. This codes for CASSSPSRKAFF. The chain uses TRBV28 and TRBJ1-1; D not resolved. The V and J ends lost 4 bases and 11 bases respectively, with 14 bases between them. CDR3 size: 12 residues. Germline-derived CDR1 and CDR2 are MDHEN and SYDVKM.

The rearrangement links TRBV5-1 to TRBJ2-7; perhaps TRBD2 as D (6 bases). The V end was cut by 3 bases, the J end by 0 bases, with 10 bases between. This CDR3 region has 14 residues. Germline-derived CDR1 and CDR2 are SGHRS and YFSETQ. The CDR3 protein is CASSSRDFSYEQYF. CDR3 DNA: TGCGCCAGCAGCTCCCGGGACTTCTCCTACGAGCAGTACTTC.

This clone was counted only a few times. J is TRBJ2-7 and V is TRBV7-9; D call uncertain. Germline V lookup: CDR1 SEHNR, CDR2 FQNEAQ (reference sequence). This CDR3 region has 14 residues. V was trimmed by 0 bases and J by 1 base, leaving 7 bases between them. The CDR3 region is CASSLAPGSYEQYF. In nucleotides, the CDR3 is TGTGCCAGCAGCTTAGCCCCCGGGTCCTACGAGCAGTACTTC.

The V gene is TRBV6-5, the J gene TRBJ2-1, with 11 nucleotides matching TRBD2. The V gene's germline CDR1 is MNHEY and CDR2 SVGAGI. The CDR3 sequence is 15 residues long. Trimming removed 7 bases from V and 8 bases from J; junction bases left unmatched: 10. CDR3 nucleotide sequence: TGTGCCAGCACCCTTAGCGGGAGGGCCTATGATGAGCAGTTCTTC. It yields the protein CASTLSGRAYDEQFF.

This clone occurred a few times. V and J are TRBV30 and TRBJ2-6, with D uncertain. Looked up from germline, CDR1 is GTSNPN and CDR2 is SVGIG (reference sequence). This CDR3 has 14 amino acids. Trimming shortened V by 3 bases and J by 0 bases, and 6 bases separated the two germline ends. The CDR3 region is CAWSGRSGANVLTF. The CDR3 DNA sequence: TGTGCCTGGAGCGGTCGCTCTGGGGCCAACGTCCTGACTTTC.

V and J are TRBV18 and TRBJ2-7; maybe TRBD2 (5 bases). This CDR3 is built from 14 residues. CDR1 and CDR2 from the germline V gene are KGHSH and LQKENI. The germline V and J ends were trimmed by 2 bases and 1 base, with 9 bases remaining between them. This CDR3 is CASSPSGNSYEQYF. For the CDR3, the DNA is TGTGCCAGCTCACCATCGGGGAATTCCTACGAGCAGTACTTC. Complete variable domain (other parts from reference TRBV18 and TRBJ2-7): NAGVMQNPRHLVRRRGQEARLRCSPMKGHSHVYWYRQLPEEGLKFMVYLQKENIIDESGMPKERFSAEFPKEGPSILRIQQVVRGDSAAYFCASSPSGNSYEQYFGPGTRLTVT.

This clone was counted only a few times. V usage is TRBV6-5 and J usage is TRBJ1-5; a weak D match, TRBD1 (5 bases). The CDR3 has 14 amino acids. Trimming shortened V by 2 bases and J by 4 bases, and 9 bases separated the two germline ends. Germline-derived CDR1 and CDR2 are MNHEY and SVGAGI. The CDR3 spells CASSYGQLNQPQHF. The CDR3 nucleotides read TGTGCCAGCAGTTACGGACAATTGAATCAGCCCCAGCATTTT.

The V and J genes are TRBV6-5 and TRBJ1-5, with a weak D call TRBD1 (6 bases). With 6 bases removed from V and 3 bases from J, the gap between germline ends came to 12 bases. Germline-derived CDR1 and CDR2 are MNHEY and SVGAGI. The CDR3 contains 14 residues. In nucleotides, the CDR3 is TGTGCCAGCAGACGTGGACAGCACAATCAGCCCCAGCATTTT. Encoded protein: CASRRGQHNQPQHF.

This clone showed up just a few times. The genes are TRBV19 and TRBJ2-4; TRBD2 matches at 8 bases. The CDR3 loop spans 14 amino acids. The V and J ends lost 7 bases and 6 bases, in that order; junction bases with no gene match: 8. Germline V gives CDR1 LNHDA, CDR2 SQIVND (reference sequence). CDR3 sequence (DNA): TGTGCCAGTACTCTTAGCGGGATCCCAAACATTCAGTACTTC. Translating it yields CASTLSGIPNIQYF.

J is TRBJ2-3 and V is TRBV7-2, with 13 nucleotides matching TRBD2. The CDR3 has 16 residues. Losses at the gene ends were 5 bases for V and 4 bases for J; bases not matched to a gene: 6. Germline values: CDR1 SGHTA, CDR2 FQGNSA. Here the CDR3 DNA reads TGTGCCAGCAGCCTCGGACTAGCGGGAGCCCCAGATACGCAGTATTTT. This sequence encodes CASSLGLAGAPDTQYF.

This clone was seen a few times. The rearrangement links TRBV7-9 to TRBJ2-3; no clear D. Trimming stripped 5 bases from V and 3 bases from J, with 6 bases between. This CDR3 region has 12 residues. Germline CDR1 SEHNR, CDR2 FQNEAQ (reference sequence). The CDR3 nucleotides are TGTGCCAGCAGCCCAACTACAGATACGCAGTATTTT. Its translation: CASSPTTDTQYF.

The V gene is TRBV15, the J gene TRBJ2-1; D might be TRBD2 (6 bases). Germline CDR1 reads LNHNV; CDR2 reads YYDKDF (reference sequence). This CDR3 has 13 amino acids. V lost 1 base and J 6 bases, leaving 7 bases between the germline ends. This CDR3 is CATSRGEVNEQFF. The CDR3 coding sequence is TGTGCCACCAGCAGAGGGGAGGTCAATGAGCAGTTCTTC.

The CDR3 is CSALVGRAGGPGDTIYF. In DNA form, the CDR3 reads TGCAGCGCCCTTGTGGGCAGGGCGGGAGGACCGGGAGACACCATATATTTT. The genes are TRBV29-1 and TRBJ1-3; D perhaps matches TRBD1 (5 bases). Germline V gene data show CDR1 as SQVTM and CDR2 as ANQGSEA. The CDR3 totals 17 residues. V lost 7 bases to trimming and J lost 8 bases, with 30 bases between them.

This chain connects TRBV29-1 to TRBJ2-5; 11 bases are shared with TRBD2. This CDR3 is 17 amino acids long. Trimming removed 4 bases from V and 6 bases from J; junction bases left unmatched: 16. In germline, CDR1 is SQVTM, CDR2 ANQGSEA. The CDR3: CSVVKGGSGRATKTQYF. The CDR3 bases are TGCAGCGTTGTGAAGGGGGGTAGCGGGAGGGCCACGAAGACCCAGTACTTC.

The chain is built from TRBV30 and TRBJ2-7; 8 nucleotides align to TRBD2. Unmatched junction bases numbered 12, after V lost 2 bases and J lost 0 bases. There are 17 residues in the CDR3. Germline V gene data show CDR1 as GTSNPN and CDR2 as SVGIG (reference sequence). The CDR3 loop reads CAWSPTGGRDTSYEQYF. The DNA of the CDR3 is TGTGCCTGGAGTCCTACGGGGGGGAGGGACACCTCCTACGAGCAGTACTTC.

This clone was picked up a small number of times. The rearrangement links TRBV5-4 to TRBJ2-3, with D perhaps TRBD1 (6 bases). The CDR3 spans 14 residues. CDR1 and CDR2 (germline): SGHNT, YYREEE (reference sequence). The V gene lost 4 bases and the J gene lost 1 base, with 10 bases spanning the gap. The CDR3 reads CASSQGQRTDTQYF. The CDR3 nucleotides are TGTGCCAGCAGCCAAGGACAGCGCACAGATACGCAGTATTTT.

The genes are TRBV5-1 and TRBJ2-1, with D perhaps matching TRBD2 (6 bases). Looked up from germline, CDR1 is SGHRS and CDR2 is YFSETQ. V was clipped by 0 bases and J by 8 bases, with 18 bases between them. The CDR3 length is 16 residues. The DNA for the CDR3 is TGCGCCAGCAGCTTGGCGAAGGACTACGGATGGGATGAGCAGTTCTTC. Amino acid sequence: CASSLAKDYGWDEQFF.

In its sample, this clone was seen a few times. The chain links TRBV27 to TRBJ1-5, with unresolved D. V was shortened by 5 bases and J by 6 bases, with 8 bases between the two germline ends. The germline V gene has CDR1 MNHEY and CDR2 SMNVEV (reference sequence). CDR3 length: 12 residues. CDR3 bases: TGTGCCAGCAGTGTGTTCGGTCAGCCCCAGCATTTT. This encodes CASSVFGQPQHF.

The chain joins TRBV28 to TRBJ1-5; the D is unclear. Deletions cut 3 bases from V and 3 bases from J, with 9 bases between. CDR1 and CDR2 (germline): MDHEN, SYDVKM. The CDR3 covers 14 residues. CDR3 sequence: CASSFSSDNQPQHF. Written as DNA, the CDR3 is TGTGCCAGCAGTTTTTCTTCAGACAATCAGCCCCAGCATTTT. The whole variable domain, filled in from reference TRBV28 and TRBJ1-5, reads DVKVTQSSRYLVKRTGEKVFLECVQDMDHENMFWYRQDPGLGLRLIYFSYDVKMKEKGDIPEGYSVSREKKERFSLILESASTNQTSMYLCASSFSSDNQPQHFGDGTRLSIL.

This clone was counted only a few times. This chain's CDR3 is CASSFRPLSGRVPDTQYF. The CDR3 DNA reads as TGCGCCAGCAGCTTTCGCCCCCTAAGCGGGAGGGTCCCAGATACGCAGTATTTT. This sequence joins TRBV5-1 and TRBJ2-3, with 10 nucleotides matching TRBD2. The CDR3 contains 18 residues. The germline gives CDR1 SGHRS, CDR2 YFSETQ. Losses at the gene ends were 2 bases for V and 4 bases for J; bases not matched to a gene: 13.

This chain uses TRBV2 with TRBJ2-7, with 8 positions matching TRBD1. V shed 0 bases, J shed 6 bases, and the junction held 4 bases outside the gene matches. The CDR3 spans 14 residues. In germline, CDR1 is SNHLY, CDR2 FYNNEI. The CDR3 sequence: CASSEAGDRREQYF. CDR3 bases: TGTGCCAGCAGTGAAGCCGGGGACAGGCGCGAGCAGTACTTC. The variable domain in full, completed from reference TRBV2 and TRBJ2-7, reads EPEVTQTPSHQVTQMGQEVILRCVPISNHLYFYWYRQILGQKVEFLVSFYNNEISEKSEIFDDQFSVERPDGSNFTLKIRSTKLEDSAMYFCASSEAGDRREQYFGPGTRLTVT.

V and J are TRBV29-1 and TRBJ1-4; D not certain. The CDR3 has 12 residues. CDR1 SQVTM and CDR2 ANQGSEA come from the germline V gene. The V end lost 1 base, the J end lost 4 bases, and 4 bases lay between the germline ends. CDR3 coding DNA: TGCAGCGTTGAAGTCTTTAATGAAAAACTGTTTTTT. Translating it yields CSVEVFNEKLFF.

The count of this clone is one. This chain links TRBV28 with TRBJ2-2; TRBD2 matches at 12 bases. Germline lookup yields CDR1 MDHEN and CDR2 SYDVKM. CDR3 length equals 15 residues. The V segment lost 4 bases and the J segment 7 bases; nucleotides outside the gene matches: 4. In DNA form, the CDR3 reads TGTGCCAGCAGTTCTAGCGGGAGGGCCCTCGGGGAGCTGTTTTTT. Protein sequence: CASSSSGRALGELFF. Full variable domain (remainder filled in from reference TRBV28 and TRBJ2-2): DVKVTQSSRYLVKRTGEKVFLECVQDMDHENMFWYRQDPGLGLRLIYFSYDVKMKEKGDIPEGYSVSREKKERFSLILESASTNQTSMYLCASSSSGRALGELFFGEGSRLTVL.

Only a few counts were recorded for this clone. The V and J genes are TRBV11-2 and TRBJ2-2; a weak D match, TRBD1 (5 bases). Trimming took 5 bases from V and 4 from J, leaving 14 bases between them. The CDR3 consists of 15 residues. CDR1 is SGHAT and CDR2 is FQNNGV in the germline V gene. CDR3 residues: CASSGAGIRTGELFF. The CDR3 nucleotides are TGTGCCAGCAGCGGAGCAGGGATTCGCACCGGGGAGCTGTTTTTT. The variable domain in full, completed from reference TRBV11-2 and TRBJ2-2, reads EAGVAQSPRYKIIEKRQSVAFWCNPISGHATLYWYQQILGQGPKLLIQFQNNGVVDDSQLPKDRFSAERLKGVDSTLKIQPAKLEDSAVYLCASSGAGIRTGELFFGEGSRLTVL.